These T cell receptor beta chains were read from a single sample in a study of T cell repertoires in cytomegalovirus infection. Via MiXCR, TCRdb re-called the reads, giving one row per CDR3 protein. This sample has about 830,000 distinct CDR3 sequences, with approximately 32% found just once. For these TCRs, the target antigens are not known. Material: cultured CD8+ T cells from PBMCs, obtained from culture after CMV antigen stimulation. The receptors stem from a human donor in good health (CMV status not recorded). Some clones in this sample may be carry-over from other donors' samples. The CDR3 runs from the conserved cysteine through the conserved F or W. The D gene is left open where the match is weak. Only some rows state a clone size, as once, few, many or a class for expanded clones.

TRBV9	TRBD1	many	TRBJ1-2	TGTGCCAGCAGCGCACAGGGGGCGTATGGCTACACCTTC	CASSAQGAYGYTF
TRBV29-1	.	.	TRBJ2-3	TGCAGCGTTGAAGACAGGGCTCTGGGATTGAGCACAGATACGCAGTATTTT	CSVEDRALGLSTDTQYF
TRBV7-4	.	.	TRBJ1-5	TGTGCCAACAGCTTAGCGGGGCAGAATCAGCCCCAGCATTTT	CANSLAGQNQPQHF
TRBV5-8	.	.	TRBJ1-1	TGTGCCAGCAGGATGGGACCGCCTAACACTGAAGCTTTCTTT	CASRMGPPNTEAFF
TRBV20-1	.	.	TRBJ2-2	TGCAGTGCTAGAAACAGGGAGGGAGATAACGGGGAGCTGTTTTTT	CSARNREGDNGELFF
TRBV28	.	once	TRBJ2-5	TGTGCCAGCAGTTTTCGTACGTTCCAAGAGACCCAGTACTTC	CASSFRTFQETQYF
TRBV5-1	.	.	TRBJ1-1	TGCGCCAGCAGCTGGAGGCAGCAAGAGGGTGAAGCTTTCTTT	CASSWRQQEGEAFF
TRBV7-6	TRBD2	many	TRBJ2-1	TGTGCCAGCAGCTTGCGGGGGGAATACAATGAGCAGTTCTTC	CASSLRGEYNEQFF
TRBV7-9	TRBD1	few	TRBJ1-6	TGTGCCAGCAGCCCAGGGGGCTCCAATTCACCCCTCCACTTT	CASSPGGSNSPLHF
TRBV14	TRBD1	.	TRBJ2-1	TGTGCCAGCAGGCACGGGGACAGGGCCTACAATGAGCAGTTCTTC	CASRHGDRAYNEQFF
TRBV7-2	.	many	TRBJ1-1	TGTGCCAGCAGCTTAGCGCTAAACGGGGCGGAAGCTTTCTTT	CASSLALNGAEAFF
TRBV19	.	.	TRBJ1-1	TGTGCCAGTAATAAGGGAGGGACAACTGAAGCTTTCTTT	CASNKGGTTEAFF
TRBV10-3	.	.	TRBJ2-7	TGTGCCATCAGTTCCGGGTCTGGAGGGGGCTACGAGCAGTACTTC	CAISSGSGGGYEQYF
TRBV4-1	.	.	TRBJ2-7	TGCGCCAGCAGCCAAGAAGAAGGGAAAGAGCAGTACTTC	CASSQEEGKEQYF
TRBV5-5	.	.	TRBJ1-3	TGTGCCAGCAGCTTGGACTCCGTCGGGGGTAGCGATTCTGGAAACACCATATATTTT	CASSLDSVGGSDSGNTIYF
TRBV27	.	.	TRBJ2-1	TGTGCCAGCAGTGGACCGCGCTCCTACAATGAGCAGTTCTTC	CASSGPRSYNEQFF
TRBV7-9	TRBD1	few	TRBJ2-7	TGTGCCAGCAGCATGTCCGGGACAGATTACGAGCAGTACTTC	CASSMSGTDYEQYF
TRBV9	.	.	TRBJ1-2	TGTGCCAGCAGCGTAGGCTCCAGGGATAGTAGGGGCTACACCTTC	CASSVGSRDSRGYTF
TRBV12-5	TRBD1	once	TRBJ1-2	TGTGCTAGTGGTCTTCCACACAGGGGTGACTATGGCTACACCTTC	CASGLPHRGDYGYTF
TRBV28	.	few	TRBJ1-2	TGTGCCAGCAGTGGGGGCAGGCTCTATGGCTACACCTTC	CASSGGRLYGYTF
TRBV10-2	.	few	TRBJ1-6	TGCGCCAGCAGTGAGGCCAACTCCTATAATTCACCCCTCCACTTT	CASSEANSYNSPLHF
TRBV7-8	.	many	TRBJ1-1	TGTGCCAGCAGCTTAGTTAAGGGGCTTCGCACTGAAGCTTTCTTT	CASSLVKGLRTEAFF
TRBV12-3/TRBV12-4	TRBD1	.	TRBJ1-5	TGTGCCAGCAGTTTCAGTCAGGGGGCAGATCAGCCCCAGCATTTT	CASSFSQGADQPQHF
TRBV2	TRBD1	.	TRBJ1-1	TGTGCCAGCACCGGGACAGGGGGAACGAACACTGAAGCTTTCTTT	CASTGTGGTNTEAFF
TRBV7-8	.	many	TRBJ2-1	TGTGCCAGCAGCTTAGAATCTAGCAAGAGCAATGAGCAGTTCTTC	CASSLESSKSNEQFF
TRBV27	.	.	TRBJ2-3	TGTGCCAGCAGTTGGGGGCGGGGCACAGATACGCAGTATTTT	CASSWGRGTDTQYF
TRBV29-1	TRBD1	.	TRBJ1-3	TGCAGCGTTGAAGATCGCGGACAGGAAAACACCATATATTTT	CSVEDRGQENTIYF
TRBV6-5	.	few	TRBJ2-5	TGTGCCAGCAGTTACGGGGGGGCCCTCCAAGAGACCCAGTACTTC	CASSYGGALQETQYF
TRBV7-6	.	many	TRBJ2-7	TGTGCCAGCAGCGCCCGACACGGACCCTACGAGCAGTACTTC	CASSARHGPYEQYF
TRBV19	TRBD1	few	TRBJ1-4	TGTGCCAGTAGTATGGGGACAGGGACAACTAATGAAAAACTGTTTTTT	CASSMGTGTTNEKLFF
TRBV5-5	.	few	TRBJ2-2	TGTGCCAGCAGCTGGCACACATACCTGAACACCGGGGAGCTGTTTTTT	CASSWHTYLNTGELFF
TRBV6-5	.	few	TRBJ2-6	TGTGCCAGCAGTTACTTGGTAGATCGAGGGGCCAACGTCCTGACTTTC	CASSYLVDRGANVLTF
TRBV5-6	TRBD1	.	TRBJ2-2	TGTGCCAGCAGCCCCAAAGACAGGGGTTATTGGACCGGGGAGCTGTTTTTT	CASSPKDRGYWTGELFF
TRBV2	TRBD1	.	TRBJ1-2	TGTGCCAGCAGTGAAGATGCACAGGGGGCCATCTATGGCTACACCTTC	CASSEDAQGAIYGYTF
TRBV6-5	.	.	TRBJ2-1	TGTGCCAGCAGTTACGCTCGGGGAGGCGAGCAGTTCTTC	CASSYARGGEQFF
TRBV27	.	many	TRBJ2-2	TGTGCCAGCAGTTTGGGGGGGCACACCGGGGAGCTGTTTTTT	CASSLGGHTGELFF
TRBV7-9	.	many	TRBJ1-2	TGTGCCAGCAGCTCAGGTCGGGATTTTAAGAATGGCTACACCTTC	CASSSGRDFKNGYTF
TRBV18	TRBD2	.	TRBJ2-1	TGTGCCAGCTCACCAGAACTAGCGGGGACCAATGAGCAGTTCTTC	CASSPELAGTNEQFF
TRBV5-6	.	few	TRBJ2-5	TGTGCCAGCAGCTTGGGAGGTGTGCGGGAGACCCAGTACTTC	CASSLGGVRETQYF
TRBV27	TRBD2	many	TRBJ2-3	TGTGCCAGCAGCCGACCCCGGGGACTAGCGGGGGGATCTGTTCCCCAAGATACGCAGTATTTT	CASSRPRGLAGGSVPQDTQYF
TRBV24-1	TRBD1	.	TRBJ2-2	TGTGCCAGCATAGTACCGGGACAGGGTACCGGGGAGCTGTTTTTT	CASIVPGQGTGELFF
TRBV6-2/TRBV6-3	TRBD1	.	TRBJ1-1	TGTGCCAGCAGTCTGCCGGGACAGGGAATAGCTGAAGCTTTCTTT	CASSLPGQGIAEAFF
TRBV7-6	TRBD2	many	TRBJ2-2	TGTGCCAGCAGCCCTAGCGGGGGGGCCGACACCGGGGAGCTGTTTTTT	CASSPSGGADTGELFF
TRBV7-9	.	.	TRBJ2-7	TGTGCCAGCAGCTTAGTCTCAGGGAAGGACGAGCAGTACTTC	CASSLVSGKDEQYF
TRBV2	.	.	TRBJ1-1	TGTGCCAGCAGGTTTTCGGGGAAGACGAACACTGAAGCTTTCTTT	CASRFSGKTNTEAFF
TRBV4-3	.	few	TRBJ2-1	TGCGCCAGCAGCCAAGAAGGTATCGACTCCTACAATGAGCAGTTCTTC	CASSQEGIDSYNEQFF
TRBV19	.	.	TRBJ2-2	TGTGCCAGTAGTCTGACAGAAGTCACCGGGGAGCTGTTTTTT	CASSLTEVTGELFF
TRBV9	.	.	TRBJ2-2	TGTGCCAGCAGCGTAGCTGACAGCGGGGAGCTGTTTTTT	CASSVADSGELFF
TRBV6-2/TRBV6-3	.	few	TRBJ2-1	TGTGCCAGCAGTACACTCGCGGGCCCCTCCTACAATGAGCAGTTCTTC	CASSTLAGPSYNEQFF
TRBV7-6	.	.	TRBJ1-1	TGTGCCAGCAGCCATTACAGCGCTGAAGCTTTCTTT	CASSHYSAEAFF
TRBV10-3	.	.	TRBJ2-7	TGTGCCATCAGTGAGTCTCCCCCGGACGGGAGCTCCTACGAGCAGTACTTC	CAISESPPDGSSYEQYF
TRBV4-1	.	.	TRBJ1-4	TGTGCCAGCAGCCAAGGGGGGGGCGCAGCAGCTAATGAAAAACTGTTTTTT	CASSQGGGAAANEKLFF
TRBV5-6	.	few	TRBJ2-3	TGTGCCAGCAGCTTGATTACAGGGTCCACAGATACGCAGTATTTT	CASSLITGSTDTQYF
TRBV7-4	.	.	TRBJ2-1	TGTGCCAGCAGCTACCGCGGGACACCAAACAATGAGCAGTTCTTC	CASSYRGTPNNEQFF